A selection of T cell receptor beta chains follows, all from one sample in a study of cytomegalovirus exposure and HLA in healthy donors. Only in-frame clones appear in the TCRdb table, and some are missing; sequencing was by immunoSEQ multiplex PCR. The sample has about 200,000 clones; roughly 90% are singletons. Specimen: PBMCs. Receptors originate from a young woman in good health and CMV-seronegative. The CDR3 runs from the conserved cysteine through the conserved F or W. The D gene is left open where the match is weak. Clone size, where shown, is once, few, many, or a class for clones that have expanded.

size: few; V: TRBV5-1; D: .; J: TRBJ1-2; DNA: TGCGCCAGCAGCTTGGAGGCGACAGGACCTTATGGCTACACCTTC; CDR3: CASSLEATGPYGYTF
size: .; V: TRBV28; D: TRBD2; J: TRBJ2-1; DNA: TGTGCCAGCAGTATGACTAGCGGGAGTATCAATGAGCAGTTCTTC; CDR3: CASSMTSGSINEQFF
size: few; V: TRBV7-8; D: .; J: TRBJ1-1; DNA: TGTGCCAGCAGCTTTCGGTCTGGTAACACTGAAGCTTTCTTT; CDR3: CASSFRSGNTEAFF
size: .; V: TRBV23-1; D: .; J: TRBJ2-7; DNA: TGCGCCAGCAGTCAATCTACCGCACCAGTGCCTTCCTACGAGCAGTACTTC; CDR3: CASSQSTAPVPSYEQYF
size: .; V: TRBV5-1; D: TRBD1; J: TRBJ1-2; DNA: TGCGCCAGCAGCTTGGACAGGGGGGATCGCAGCTACACCTTC; CDR3: CASSLDRGDRSYTF
size: .; V: TRBV25-1; D: .; J: TRBJ1-5; DNA: TGTGCCAGCAGTGACCCCGAGGGGCCCCAGCATTTT; CDR3: CASSDPEGPQHF
size: .; V: TRBV7-9; D: TRBD1; J: TRBJ2-2; DNA: TGTGCCAGCAGCCCGGGACAGGGTGGCACCGGGGAGCTGTTTTTT; CDR3: CASSPGQGGTGELFF
size: .; V: TRBV4-1; D: .; J: TRBJ1-2; DNA: TGCGCCAGCAGCCAACCCGCCGCGGGGGGCGGAGATGGCTACACCTTC; CDR3: CASSQPAAGGGDGYTF
size: .; V: TRBV2; D: TRBD1; J: TRBJ2-3; DNA: TGTGCCAGCAGTGAAGTGACAGGGTATGATACGCAGTATTTT; CDR3: CASSEVTGYDTQYF
size: few; V: TRBV2; D: .; J: TRBJ2-1; DNA: TGTGCCAGCAGTAGACGGAGATATGAGCAGTTCTTC; CDR3: CASSRRRYEQFF
size: .; V: TRBV5-6; D: .; J: TRBJ1-2; DNA: TGTGCCAGCAGCTTAGGTCCAGGCTGCGGCTACACCTTC; CDR3: CASSLGPGCGYTF
size: few; V: TRBV5-1; D: .; J: TRBJ2-3; DNA: TGCGCCAGCCAAGGTAGCGCCAACACAGATACGCAGTATTTT; CDR3: CASQGSANTDTQYF
size: .; V: TRBV20-1; D: .; J: TRBJ1-2; DNA: TGCAGTGCTGGGGGGGGAGTCTACACCTTC; CDR3: CSAGGGVYTF
size: once; V: TRBV11-2; D: .; J: TRBJ1-1; DNA: TGTGCCAGCAGCTTTCTGCAAAAGCTATCCATGAACACTGAAGCTTTCTTT; CDR3: CASSFLQKLSMNTEAFF